A selection of T cell receptor beta chains follows, all from one sample in a study of T-cell reconstitution after alpha-beta-depleted transplantation in children. TCRdb passed the PCR reads through MiXCR, listing each CDR3 protein once. The data show more than 400,000 distinct CDR3 sequences, roughly 10% seen once. The sequencing here drew on PBMCs, mostly from graft donor cells, taken 180 days after TCRalphabeta/CD19-depleted stem cell transplant. Receptors were obtained from a female patient aged 2-15 years who had a stem cell transplant for aplastic anemia, so the T cells may come from the graft donor. The CDR3 runs from the conserved cysteine through the conserved F or W. A D gene is named only where the DNA matches it firmly. Clone size is shown for a subset of rows, as once, few, many or a class of expanded clone.

13,TRBV4-3,many,TRBJ2-1,NA,CASSPQRLDDQFF,TGCGCCAGCAGCCCTCAGAGACTTGATGACCAGTTCTTC
17,TRBV4-3,NA,TRBJ2-7,TRBD2,CASSPGDRRSGGGEQYF,TGCGCCAGCAGCCCGGGGGACAGGAGGAGCGGGGGGGGCGAGCAGTACTTC
17,TRBV14,NA,TRBJ2-2,TRBD1,CASSQRGRGPDTGELFF,TGTGCCAGCAGCCAAAGGGGGCGAGGTCCAGACACCGGGGAGCTGTTTTTT
14,TRBV12-3/TRBV12-4,few,TRBJ1-5,TRBD1,CASRPGTVNQPQHF,TGTGCCAGCAGGCCCGGGACAGTCAATCAGCCCCAGCATTTT
13,TRBV5-1,NA,TRBJ1-1,NA,CASSLVRATEAFF,TGCGCCAGCAGCTTGGTCAGGGCCACTGAAGCTTTCTTT
18,TRBV29-1,few,TRBJ2-1,TRBD2,CSAIPDPGTSVLLDEQFF,TGCAGCGCTATACCAGACCCCGGGACTAGCGTCCTTCTTGATGAGCAGTTCTTC
11,TRBV6-4,few,TRBJ1-4,NA,CASSRGGKLFF,TGTGCCAGCAGTCGAGGCGGGAAACTGTTTTTT
18,TRBV7-2,few,TRBJ2-1,TRBD1,CASSLAAPTDRTGNEQFF,TGTGCCAGCAGCTTAGCCGCCCCAACGGACAGGACGGGGAATGAGCAGTTCTTC
14,TRBV5-1,NA,TRBJ2-5,TRBD2,CASRLERGQETQYF,TGCGCCAGCAGGTTAGAGCGGGGACAAGAGACCCAGTACTTC
13,TRBV12-3/TRBV12-4,NA,TRBJ2-7,TRBD2,CASRLAAPYEQYF,TGTGCCAGCAGACTAGCGGCCCCCTACGAGCAGTACTTC
13,TRBV29-1,NA,TRBJ2-3,TRBD1,CSARDRDTDTQYF,TGCAGCGCCCGCGACAGGGACACAGATACGCAGTATTTT
14,TRBV4-3,NA,TRBJ2-1,NA,CASSPAPSYNEQFF,TGCGCCAGCAGCCCAGCCCCTTCCTACAATGAGCAGTTCTTC
13,TRBV21-1,few,TRBJ2-5,NA,CAIGRVYGETQYF,TGTGCAATAGGCAGGGTTTATGGAGAGACCCAGTACTTC
13,TRBV29-1,NA,TRBJ1-1,NA,CSVSRTEGTEAFF,TGCAGCGTTAGTCGCACGGAGGGGACAGAAGCTTTCTTT
15,TRBV25-1,NA,TRBJ1-1,TRBD1,CASSEWDSVDTEAFF,TGTGCCAGCAGTGAATGGGACAGTGTAGACACTGAAGCTTTCTTT
16,TRBV24-1,few,TRBJ2-1,TRBD2,CATSDQTSGTYNEQFF,TGTGCCACCAGTGACCAAACTAGCGGAACCTACAATGAGCAGTTCTTC